This T cell receptor beta chain derives from a study of graft-versus-host responses after intestinal transplantation. Turning to the study itself: Grafts that recipients had were multivisceral, liver-intestinal, or isolated intestinal transplants. The recipients all started with anti-thymocyte globulin induction and then took tacrolimus and steroids for 3 to 4 years.

Lymphocytes (intraepithelial and lamina propria) were released by processing the graft tissue. Study findings and constraints: Allografts of one patient group, those with graft-donor T cell macrochimerism, had high graft-versus-host to host-versus-graft clonal ratios. There were GvH clones found in recipient marrow, and some of them appeared first in ileum or blood.

This clone rates as large. The antigen remains undetermined. The CDR3 has 15 residues. V was trimmed by 0 bases and J by 8 bases, leaving 15 bases between them. Germline V gene lookup returns CDR1 SGDLS and CDR2 YYNGEE. Only in-frame clones appear in the TCRdb table, and some are missing; sequencing was by immunoSEQ multiplex PCR. The sample lists about 14,000 clones, 74% occurring once. The source is a human patient who received an intestinal transplant, so some T cells may come from the graft donor. Source: ileum tissue, taken 16 days after intestinal transplant. The J gene is TRBJ2-1, the V gene TRBV9; TRBD2 is a possible D gene (6 bases). The CDR3 protein is CASSVGSGSMDEQFF. The CDR3 nucleotides are TGTGCCAGCAGCGTAGGGAGCGGGTCTATGGATGAGCAGTTCTTC. The full variable domain, its missing parts supplied by reference TRBV9 and TRBJ2-1, is DSGVTQTPKHLITATGQRVTLRCSPRSGDLSVYWYQQSLDQGLQFLIQYYNGEERAKGNILERFSAQQFPDLHSELNLSSLELGDSALYFCASSVGSGSMDEQFFGPGTRLTVL.